These 28 T cell receptor beta chains were all obtained from the same sample, sequenced in a study of cytomegalovirus exposure and HLA in healthy donors. It was with 60 Vbeta and 13 Jbeta primers that the PCR ran. Using immunoSEQ multiplex PCR, the repertoire was profiled, and TCRdb retains in-frame clones only, with some absent. The sample lists some 130,000 clones; 60% to 85% were seen once. Input material: PBMCs. The source is a woman between 40 and 50 years old in good health and CMV-seronegative.

The chain employs TRBV10-1 and TRBJ1-5; no reliable D call. Germline-derived CDR1 and CDR2 are WNHNN and SYGVQD (reference sequence). The CDR3 loop spans 12 amino acids. V lost 7 bases and J lost 3, with 7 bases in between. The CDR3 DNA reads as TGCGCCAGCATCCTATCCAATCAGCCCCAGCATTTT. It yields the protein CASILSNQPQHF.

This clone was found a few times. V gene TRBV10-3 combines with J gene TRBJ1-2; 9 bases are a match to TRBD1. This CDR3 has 13 amino acids. Trimming cost V 2 bases and J 5 bases; bases outside gene matches: 0. The V gene's germline CDR1 is ENHRY and CDR2 SYGVKD. The CDR3 sequence: CAISEDRGYGYTF. DNA for the CDR3: TGTGCCATCAGTGAGGACAGGGGGTATGGCTACACCTTC.

Note on this clone: The germline gene is not matched at one end of the junction; a read error may be the cause. This rearrangement joins TRBV6-1 to TRBJ2-7; D is possibly TRBD1 (6 bases). Germline V lookup: CDR1 MNHNS, CDR2 SASEGT. The CDR3 consists of 12 residues. The CDR3 nucleotides are TGTGCCAGCTCTACCTCCGGGACACATTTTAGGTTC. Translated, it gives CASSTSGTHFRF.

This clone was seen a handful of times. The J gene is TRBJ1-5, the V gene TRBV2; D is ambiguous. V lost 6 bases and J 0 bases, leaving 6 bases between the germline ends. CDR1 is SNHLY, CDR2 FYNNEI, per germline. The CDR3 runs 13 residues. In DNA form, the CDR3 reads TGTGCCAGCAGAGCTAATAGCAATCAGCCCCAGCATTTT. It yields the protein CASRANSNQPQHF.

The rearrangement joins TRBV5-1 to TRBJ2-5; perhaps TRBD1 as D (6 bases). The germline V gene has CDR1 SGHRS and CDR2 YFSETQ. CDR3 size: 15 residues. V lost 4 bases and J lost 1, with 14 bases in between. CDR3 coding DNA: TGCGCCAGCAGCCCCGGGACATCACTCCAAGAGACCCAGTACTTC. It codes for CASSPGTSLQETQYF.

In this sample, this clone turned up a few times. This chain joins TRBV6-6 and TRBJ1-5; 8 positions match TRBD1. The CDR3 totals 15 residues. The junction had 8 bases not matched to a gene; V was cut back by 4 bases and J by 6 bases. Germline loops: CDR1 MNHNY, CDR2 SVGAGI (reference sequence). The DNA of the CDR3 is TGTGCCAGCAGTTCCAACCAGGGGGCGGGTCAGCCCCAGCATTTT. It codes for CASSSNQGAGQPQHF.

This sequence joins TRBV27 and TRBJ2-6, with a tentative D call TRBD1 (6 bases). The CDR3 runs to 13 residues. Per the germline V gene, CDR1 is MNHEY and CDR2 is SMNVEV (reference sequence). Trimming shortened V by 7 bases and J by 4 bases, and 8 bases separated the two germline ends. For the CDR3, the DNA is TGTGCCAGCAAGACAGGCGGGGCCAACGTCCTGACTTTC. Translation: CASKTGGANVLTF.

The rearrangement uses TRBV5-5 and TRBJ2-7; perhaps TRBD2 as D (5 bases). Trimming removed 0 bases from V and 0 bases from J, with 7 bases in between. From germline, CDR1 is SGHKS and CDR2 YYEKEE (reference sequence). The CDR3 loop spans 14 amino acids. Here the CDR3 DNA reads TGTGCCAGCAGCTTGGAGAGGGTCTCCTACGAGCAGTACTTC. It is translated as CASSLERVSYEQYF.

This clone was observed once. The chain joins TRBV21-1 to TRBJ1-1; the table's D gene call, TRBD1, was not cross checked with the DNA. TRBV21-1 is termed a pseudogene. This CDR3 region has 17 residues. CDR3: CASSKVPPGTENTEAFF. Written as DNA, the CDR3 is TGTGCCAGCAGCAAAGTGCCCCCCGGGACAGAGAACACTGAAGCTTTCTTT.

The chain couples TRBV14 to TRBJ2-1, with 9 nucleotides matching TRBD2. CDR3 length: 15 amino acids. The V gene end was trimmed by 1 base and the J gene end by 6 bases; junction bases not matched to a gene: 4. Germline V gives CDR1 SGHDN, CDR2 FVKESK. CDR3 sequence: CASSQAAGGLNEQFF. For the CDR3, the DNA is TGTGCCAGCAGCCAAGCGGCGGGGGGGCTCAATGAGCAGTTCTTC.

The chain uses TRBV18 and TRBJ1-4, with D tentatively TRBD1 (5 bases). The CDR3 loop spans 18 amino acids. Germline lookup yields CDR1 KGHSH and CDR2 LQKENI. Trimming pared 6 bases from V and 2 bases from J, leaving 22 bases between. The CDR3 loop is CASSLTVPQKGTNEKLFF. In nucleotides, the CDR3 is TGTGCCAGCTCTCTGACAGTCCCCCAGAAAGGGACTAATGAAAAACTGTTTTTT.

This chain connects TRBV15 to TRBJ2-3; 7 bases fit TRBD2. The germline V gene encodes CDR1 LNHNV and CDR2 YYDKDF (reference sequence). Germline trimming cut 5 bases from V and 11 bases from J; bases unmatched to any gene: 19. The CDR3 length is 16 residues. The CDR3 nucleotides read TGTGCCACCAGCCGAGGGATAGGGACTACCTTCGGGAAGCAGTATTTT. Amino acid sequence: CATSRGIGTTFGKQYF.

The gene calls are TRBV9 and TRBJ1-2; 7 positions agree with TRBD1. The CDR3 loop spans 11 amino acids. V dropped 6 bases and J dropped 5; count of bases not matched to a gene: 1. The germline gives CDR1 SGDLS, CDR2 YYNGEE. The CDR3 here is CASIQGYGYTF. The DNA for the CDR3 is TGTGCCAGCATACAGGGGTATGGCTACACCTTC.

The count of this clone is one. The genes are TRBV19 and TRBJ2-7, with TRBD1 identical over 10 bases. V trimming: 5 bases; J trimming: 3 bases; junction bases outside the gene matches: 4. Germline V lookup: CDR1 LNHDA, CDR2 SQIVND (reference sequence). The CDR3 sequence is 14 residues long. The CDR3 is CASSATGGSYEQYF. The CDR3 DNA sequence: TGTGCCAGTAGTGCGACAGGGGGCAGCTACGAGCAGTACTTC. Complete variable domain (other parts from reference TRBV19 and TRBJ2-7): DGGITQSPKYLFRKEGQNVTLSCEQNLNHDAMYWYRQDPGQGLRLIYYSQIVNDFQKGDIAEGYSVSREKKESFPLTVTSAQKNPTAFYLCASSATGGSYEQYFGPGTRLTVT.

The rearrangement links TRBV5-1 to TRBJ2-3, with 8 bases lining up with TRBD1. This CDR3 has 15 residues. Per germline, CDR1 SGHRS and CDR2 YFSETQ. V lost 4 bases, J lost 6 bases, and 10 bases stayed unmatched. The CDR3 region is CASSPGGAGSDTQYF. In DNA form, the CDR3 reads TGCGCCAGCAGCCCAGGGGGCGCTGGATCGGATACGCAGTATTTT.

The gene calls are TRBV7-9 and TRBJ1-4; D gene ambiguous. The CDR3 contains 17 residues. Germline V gene lookup returns CDR1 SEHNR and CDR2 FQNEAQ (reference sequence). V lost 5 bases and J 0 bases, leaving 16 bases between the germline ends. CDR3 nucleotides: TGTGCCAGCAGCGGAGTAGAGGGATCGACAACTAATGAAAAACTGTTTTTT. Translation: CASSGVEGSTTNEKLFF.

CDR3 nucleotides: TGTGCCAGCCGACAGGACTACCAAGAGACCCAGTACTTC. Residues: CASRQDYQETQYF. The V gene is TRBV19, the J gene TRBJ2-5; D may be TRBD1 (6 bases). The CDR3 has 13 residues. Germline V gene sequence: CDR1 LNHDA, CDR2 SQIVND (reference sequence). Between the trimmed V and J ends, which lost 9 bases and 0 bases, there was a span of 11 bases.

The chain recombines TRBV27 with TRBJ2-6; D uncertain. V lost 8 bases and J 4 bases, leaving 9 bases between the germline ends. This CDR3 comprises 13 residues. Germline CDR1 and CDR2: MNHEY and SMNVEV (reference sequence). CDR3 in DNA: TGTGCCAGCCGGAGTGAGGGGGCCAACGTCCTGACTTTC. Translating it yields CASRSEGANVLTF.

The chain has TRBV30 and TRBJ1-5; weak D call: TRBD1 (5 bases). The V end was cut by 0 bases, the J end by 5 bases, with 14 bases between. Germline values: CDR1 GTSNPN, CDR2 SVGIG (reference sequence). The CDR3 is 15 residues long. This chain's CDR3 is CAWSVRGRADQPQHF. The CDR3 coding sequence is TGTGCCTGGAGTGTACGAGGCAGGGCTGATCAGCCCCAGCATTTT.

This clone was detected only a few times. The chain has TRBV29-1 and TRBJ1-4, with D perhaps matching TRBD1 (5 bases). The germline V gene encodes CDR1 SQVTM and CDR2 ANQGSEA. The CDR3 spans 10 residues. Trimming removed 5 bases at V and 10 bases at J, with 8 bases between. The CDR3 bases are TGCAGCGTTTGGCAGGGAAAACTGTTTTTT. Amino acid sequence: CSVWQGKLFF.

V gene TRBV7-9 combines with J gene TRBJ1-4, with D maybe TRBD1 (5 bases). The CDR3 consists of 14 residues. V was pared by 4 bases and J by 4 bases, with 10 bases between. Germline loops: CDR1 SEHNR, CDR2 FQNEAQ (reference sequence). The CDR3 bases are TGTGCCAGCAGCTCCCAGGGTAGTAATGAAAAACTGTTTTTT. Translated, it gives CASSSQGSNEKLFF.

The CDR3 region has the DNA TGTGCCAGCACCGGGACTAGCTACGAGCAGTACTTC. Translated: CASTGTSYEQYF. The chain uses TRBV7-2 and TRBJ2-7; 8 nucleotides match TRBD2. V gave up 7 bases and J gave up 3 bases; unmatched junction bases: 2. The CDR3 has 12 amino acids. Germline loops: CDR1 SGHTA, CDR2 FQGNSA.

The rearrangement links TRBV2 to TRBJ1-1; D uncertain. Trimming left V 6 bases short and J 1 base short, with 12 bases between. CDR1 and CDR2 from the germline V gene are SNHLY and FYNNEI. The length of the CDR3 is 14 residues. The CDR3, as DNA: TGTGCCAGCAGGGCGGTCCTTCAGAACACTGAAGCTTTCTTT. Protein product: CASRAVLQNTEAFF. The whole variable domain, remainder taken from reference TRBV2 and TRBJ1-1, is EPEVTQTPSHQVTQMGQEVILRCVPISNHLYFYWYRQILGQKVEFLVSFYNNEISEKSEIFDDQFSVERPDGSNFTLKIRSTKLEDSAMYFCASRAVLQNTEAFFGQGTRLTVV.

This clone occurred a few times. V is TRBV6-6 and J is TRBJ1-5; D possibly corresponds to TRBD1 (5 bases). The CDR3 runs 14 residues. The V and J ends lost 6 bases and 6 bases respectively, with 15 bases between them. Per the germline V gene, CDR1 is MNHNY and CDR2 is SVGAGI (reference sequence). This chain's CDR3 is CASRREGRSQPQHF. CDR3 DNA sequence: TGTGCCAGCAGACGGGAGGGGAGGAGTCAGCCCCAGCATTTT.

V gene TRBV12-5 combines with J gene TRBJ1-2; a weak D match, TRBD1 (5 bases). This CDR3 spans 14 amino acids. The V end was cut by 0 bases, the J end by 4 bases, with 9 bases between. From germline, CDR1 is LGHNT and CDR2 FRNRAP. The CDR3 is CASGLVGAVYGYTF. The CDR3 DNA sequence: TGTGCTAGTGGTTTGGTAGGGGCTGTCTATGGCTACACCTTC.

The gene calls are TRBV2 and TRBJ2-7; 9 nucleotides line up with TRBD2. Germline V lookup: CDR1 SNHLY, CDR2 FYNNEI. This CDR3 is 14 amino acids long. Germline trimming cut 7 bases from V and 0 bases from J; bases unmatched to any gene: 4. CDR3 loop: CASTSGINSYEQYF. The CDR3 DNA sequence: TGTGCCAGCACTAGCGGGATTAACTCCTACGAGCAGTACTTC.

The rearrangement uses TRBV5-1 and TRBJ1-1, with TRBD1 matching over 7 bases. V lost 1 base to trimming and J lost 4 bases; unmatched junction nucleotides: 7. CDR1 is SGHRS and CDR2 is YFSETQ in the germline V gene. CDR3 length: 15 residues. In nucleotides, the CDR3 is TGCGCCAGCAGCTTGAGGGCAGGGGGATCCACTGAAGCTTTCTTT. Translated, it gives CASSLRAGGSTEAFF.

The chain has TRBV5-1 and TRBJ2-7, with TRBD2 matching over 14 bases. The CDR3 length is 15 residues. The J segment lost 4 bases and the V segment lost 4 bases, leaving 4 bases of the junction unmatched. Looked up from germline, CDR1 is SGHRS and CDR2 is YFSETQ. In nucleotides, the CDR3 is TGCGCCAGCAGCGGGACTAGCGGGAGCAAGTACGAGCAGTACTTC. It yields the protein CASSGTSGSKYEQYF. Using reference TRBV5-1 and TRBJ2-7 for the parts outside the CDR3, the full variable domain is KAGVTQTPRYLIKTRGQQVTLSCSPISGHRSVSWYQQTPGQGLQFLFEYFSETQRNKGNFPGRFSGRQFSNSRSEMNVSTLELGDSALYLCASSGTSGSKYEQYFGPGTRLTVT.